This TCR beta chain was identified during a study of T cell repertoires in cytomegalovirus infection. Study background: Well-studied HLA-B-restricted CMV epitopes were used in the study alongside recently identified HLA-C-restricted ones.

TCRdb processed the reads anew with MiXCR; each CDR3 protein has one entry. The sample lists some 350,000 distinct CDR3 sequences, approximately 32% seen once, with roughly 20% in the top ten. Trimming shortened V by 0 bases and J by 2 bases, and 10 bases separated the two germline ends. CDR3 length equals 15 residues. Germline V gene data show CDR1 as SEHNR and CDR2 as FQNEAQ (reference sequence). This clonotype was detected a few times. Its antigen remains unidentified. J is TRBJ1-2 and V is TRBV7-9; D ambiguous. This TCR derives from a human donor in good health (CMV status not recorded). Some clones in this sample may be carry-over from other donors' samples. Source: cultured PBMCs, taken from culture after CMV antigen stimulation. The CDR3 sequence is CASSLAVGLNYGYTF. CDR3 DNA: TGTGCCAGCAGCTTAGCGGTCGGGCTGAACTATGGCTACACCTTC. The full variable domain, in which reference TRBV7-9 and TRBJ1-2 provide the parts outside the CDR3, is DTGVSQNPRHKITKRGQNVTFRCDPISEHNRLYWYRQTLGQGPEFLTYFQNEAQLEKSRLLSDRFSAERPKGSFSTLEIQRTEQGDSAMYLCASSLAVGLNYGYTFGSGTRLTVV.